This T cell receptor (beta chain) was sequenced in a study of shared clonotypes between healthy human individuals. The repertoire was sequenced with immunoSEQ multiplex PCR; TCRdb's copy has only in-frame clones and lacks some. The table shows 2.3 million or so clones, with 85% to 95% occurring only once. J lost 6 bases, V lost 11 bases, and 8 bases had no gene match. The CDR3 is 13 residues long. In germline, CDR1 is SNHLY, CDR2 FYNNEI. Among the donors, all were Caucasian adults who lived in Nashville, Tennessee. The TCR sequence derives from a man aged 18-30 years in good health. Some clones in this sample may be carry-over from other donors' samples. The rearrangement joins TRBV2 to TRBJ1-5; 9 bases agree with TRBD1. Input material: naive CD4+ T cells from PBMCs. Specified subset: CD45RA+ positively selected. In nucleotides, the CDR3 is TGTGCCGGGGGACAGGGTTCGGGTCAGCCCCAGCATTTT. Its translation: CAGGQGSGQPQHF.